Included here is one T cell receptor beta chain sequence, with context. The antigen is not known. The data stem from a study of identical twins. TCRdb reanalysed the 5' RACE reads using MiXCR and keeps one entry per CDR3 protein. The sample carries roughly 720,000 distinct CDR3 sequences, about 20% recorded once. Healthy Caucasians provided all donations. Overall study results and limits: Memory repertoires showed no such pattern, whereas abundant cord blood beta clonotypes carried fewer insertions.

These same data were also listed under a study on T cells expressing NK-cell markers.

This clonotype originated in a woman aged 18-29 years in good health. Sequencing used PBMCs.

The CDR3 here is CASSPDMNTGELFF. CDR3 DNA sequence: TGCGCCAGCAGCCCAGACATGAACACCGGGGAGCTGTTTTTT. The chain uses TRBV4-3 and TRBJ2-2; D call uncertain. The V gene lost 4 bases and the J gene lost 1 base, with 7 bases spanning the gap. Germline V CDR1 and CDR2: LGHNA, YSLEER. The CDR3 length is 14 residues.